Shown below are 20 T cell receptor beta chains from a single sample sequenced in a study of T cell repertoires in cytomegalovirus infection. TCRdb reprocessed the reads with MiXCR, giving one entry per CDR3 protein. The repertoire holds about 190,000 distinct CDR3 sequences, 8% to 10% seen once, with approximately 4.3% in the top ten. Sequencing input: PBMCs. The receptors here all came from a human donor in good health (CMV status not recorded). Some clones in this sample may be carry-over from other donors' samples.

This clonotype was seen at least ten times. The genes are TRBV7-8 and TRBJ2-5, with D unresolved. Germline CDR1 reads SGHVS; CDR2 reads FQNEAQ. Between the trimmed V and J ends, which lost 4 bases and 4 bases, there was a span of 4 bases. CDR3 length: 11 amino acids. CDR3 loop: CASSYVETQYF. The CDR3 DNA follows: TGTGCCAGCAGCTATGTAGAGACCCAGTACTTC.

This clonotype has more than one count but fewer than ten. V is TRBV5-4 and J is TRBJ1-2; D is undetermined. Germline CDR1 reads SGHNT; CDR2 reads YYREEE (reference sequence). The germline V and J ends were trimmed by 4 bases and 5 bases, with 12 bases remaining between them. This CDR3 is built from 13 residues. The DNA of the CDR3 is TGTGCCAGCAGCCCCGGACGGGATTATGGCTACACCTTC. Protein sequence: CASSPGRDYGYTF.

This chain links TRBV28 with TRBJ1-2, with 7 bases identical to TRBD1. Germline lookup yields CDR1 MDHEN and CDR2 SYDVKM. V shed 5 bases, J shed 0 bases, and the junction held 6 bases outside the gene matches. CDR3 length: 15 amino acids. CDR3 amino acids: CASSPGGTANYGYTF. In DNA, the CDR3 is TGTGCCAGCAGTCCGGGAGGGACAGCTAACTATGGCTACACCTTC.

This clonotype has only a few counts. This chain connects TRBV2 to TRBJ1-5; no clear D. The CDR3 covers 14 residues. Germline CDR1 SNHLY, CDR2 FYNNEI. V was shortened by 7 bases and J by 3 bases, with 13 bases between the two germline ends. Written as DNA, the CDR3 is TGTGCCAGCAACGGCCCCCAAATCAATCAGCCCCAGCATTTT. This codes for CASNGPQINQPQHF.

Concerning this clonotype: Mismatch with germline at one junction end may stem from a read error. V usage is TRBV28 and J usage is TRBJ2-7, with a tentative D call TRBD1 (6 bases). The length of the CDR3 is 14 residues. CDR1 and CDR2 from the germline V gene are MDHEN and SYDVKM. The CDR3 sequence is CASSMTGHSYELYF. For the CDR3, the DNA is TGTGCCAGCAGCATGACAGGACACTCCTACGAGCTGTACTTC.

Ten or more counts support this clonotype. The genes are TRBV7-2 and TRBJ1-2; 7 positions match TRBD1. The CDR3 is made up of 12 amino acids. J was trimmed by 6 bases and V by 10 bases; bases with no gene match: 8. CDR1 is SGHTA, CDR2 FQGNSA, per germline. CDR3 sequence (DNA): TGTGCCACGGGCGAGGGGGCGCATGGCTACACCTTC. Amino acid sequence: CATGEGAHGYTF.

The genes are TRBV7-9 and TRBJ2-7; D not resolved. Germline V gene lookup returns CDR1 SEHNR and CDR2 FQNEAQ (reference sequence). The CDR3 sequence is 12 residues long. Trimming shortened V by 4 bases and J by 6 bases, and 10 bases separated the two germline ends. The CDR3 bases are TGTGCCAGCAGCTGGAACCCCTCCGAGCAGTACTTC. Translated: CASSWNPSEQYF.

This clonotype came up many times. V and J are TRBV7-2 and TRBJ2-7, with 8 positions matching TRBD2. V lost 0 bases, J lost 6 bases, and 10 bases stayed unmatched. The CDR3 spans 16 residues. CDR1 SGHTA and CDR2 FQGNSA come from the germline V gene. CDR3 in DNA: TGTGCCAGCAGCTTAGCGGGGATGGGTAGCGGGGTCGAGCAGTACTTC. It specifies CASSLAGMGSGVEQYF.

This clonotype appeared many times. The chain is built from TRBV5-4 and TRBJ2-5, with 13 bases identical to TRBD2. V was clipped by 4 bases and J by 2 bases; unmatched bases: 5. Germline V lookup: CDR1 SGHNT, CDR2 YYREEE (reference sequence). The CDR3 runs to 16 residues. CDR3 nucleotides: TGTGCCAGCAGCGTCCCGGGACTAGCGGGGCAAGAGACCCAGTACTTC. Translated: CASSVPGLAGQETQYF. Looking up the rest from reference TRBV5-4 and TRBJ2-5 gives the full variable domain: ETGVTQSPTHLIKTRGQQVTLRCSSQSGHNTVSWYQQALGQGPQFIFQYYREEENGRGNFPPRFSGLQFPNYSSELNVNALELDDSALYLCASSVPGLAGQETQYFGPGTRLLVL.

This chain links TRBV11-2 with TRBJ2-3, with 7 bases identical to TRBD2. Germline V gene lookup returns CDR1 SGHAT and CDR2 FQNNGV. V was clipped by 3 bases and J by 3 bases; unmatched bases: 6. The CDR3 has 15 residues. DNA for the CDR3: TGTGCCAGCAGCTTTTCAGGACTAGAGACAGATACGCAGTATTTT. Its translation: CASSFSGLETDTQYF.

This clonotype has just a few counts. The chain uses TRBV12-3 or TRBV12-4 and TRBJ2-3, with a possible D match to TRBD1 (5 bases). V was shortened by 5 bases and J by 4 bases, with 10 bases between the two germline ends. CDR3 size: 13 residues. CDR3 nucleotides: TGTGCCAGCAGTGCAAGACAGCCAGATACGCAGTATTTT. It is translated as CASSARQPDTQYF.

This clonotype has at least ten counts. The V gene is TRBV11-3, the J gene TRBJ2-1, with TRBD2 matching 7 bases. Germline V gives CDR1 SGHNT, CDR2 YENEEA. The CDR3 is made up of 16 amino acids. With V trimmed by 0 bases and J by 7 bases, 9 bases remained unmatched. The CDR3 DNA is TGTGCCAGCAGCTTAGAGGCCCGACTAGCAGGTAATGAGCAGTTCTTC. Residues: CASSLEARLAGNEQFF.

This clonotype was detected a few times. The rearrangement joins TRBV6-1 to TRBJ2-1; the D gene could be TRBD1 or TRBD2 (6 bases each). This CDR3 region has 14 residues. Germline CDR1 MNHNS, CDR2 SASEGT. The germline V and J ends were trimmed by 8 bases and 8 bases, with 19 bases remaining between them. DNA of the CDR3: TGTGCCAGCGGGGTGGCAGGGGAGGTCGATGAGCAGTTCTTC. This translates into CASGVAGEVDEQFF.

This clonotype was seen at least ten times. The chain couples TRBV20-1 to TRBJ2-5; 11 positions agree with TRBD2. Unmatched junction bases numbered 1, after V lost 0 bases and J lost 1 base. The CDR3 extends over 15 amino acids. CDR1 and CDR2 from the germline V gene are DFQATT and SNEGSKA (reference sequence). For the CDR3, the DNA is TGCAGTGCTAGAGATACTAGCGGGGGCCAAGAGACCCAGTACTTC. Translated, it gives CSARDTSGGQETQYF.

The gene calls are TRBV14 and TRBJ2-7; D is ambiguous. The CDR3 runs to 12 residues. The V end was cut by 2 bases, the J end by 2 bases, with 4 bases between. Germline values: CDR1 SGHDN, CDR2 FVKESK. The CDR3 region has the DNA TGTGCCAGCAGCCAAACGACCTACGAGCAGTACTTC. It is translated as CASSQTTYEQYF.

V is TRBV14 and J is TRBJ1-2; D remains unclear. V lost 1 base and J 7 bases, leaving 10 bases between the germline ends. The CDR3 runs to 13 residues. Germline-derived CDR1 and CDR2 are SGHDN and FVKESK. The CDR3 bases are TGTGCCAGCAGCCAAGGACGCCGTTCTGGCTACACCTTC. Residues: CASSQGRRSGYTF.

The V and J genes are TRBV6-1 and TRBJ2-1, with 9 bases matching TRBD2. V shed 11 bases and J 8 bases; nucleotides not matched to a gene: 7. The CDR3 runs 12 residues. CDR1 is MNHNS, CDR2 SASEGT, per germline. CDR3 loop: CAGASGAYEQFF. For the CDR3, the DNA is TGTGCCGGGGCTAGCGGGGCCTATGAGCAGTTCTTC.

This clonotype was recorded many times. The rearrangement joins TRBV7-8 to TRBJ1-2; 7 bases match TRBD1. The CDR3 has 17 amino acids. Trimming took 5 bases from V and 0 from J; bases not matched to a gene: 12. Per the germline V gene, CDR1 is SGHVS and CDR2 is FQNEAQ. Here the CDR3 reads CASSPRDRGLTNYGYTF. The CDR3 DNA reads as TGTGCCAGCAGCCCCCGGGACAGAGGCCTGACTAACTATGGCTACACCTTC.

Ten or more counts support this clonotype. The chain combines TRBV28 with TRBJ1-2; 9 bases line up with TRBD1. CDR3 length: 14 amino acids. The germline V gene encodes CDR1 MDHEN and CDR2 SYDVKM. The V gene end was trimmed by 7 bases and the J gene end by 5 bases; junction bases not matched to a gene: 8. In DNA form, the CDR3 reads TGTGCCAGCACCCCGGACGGGACAGGGTATGGCTACACCTTC. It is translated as CASTPDGTGYGYTF.

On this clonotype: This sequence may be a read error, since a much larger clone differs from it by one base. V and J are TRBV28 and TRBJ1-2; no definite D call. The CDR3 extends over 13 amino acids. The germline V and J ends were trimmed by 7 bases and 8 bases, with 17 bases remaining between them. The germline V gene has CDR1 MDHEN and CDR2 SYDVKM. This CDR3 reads CASISLTDRGYTF. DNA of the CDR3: TGTGCCAGCATTTCACTGACGGACCGGGGCTACACCTTC.